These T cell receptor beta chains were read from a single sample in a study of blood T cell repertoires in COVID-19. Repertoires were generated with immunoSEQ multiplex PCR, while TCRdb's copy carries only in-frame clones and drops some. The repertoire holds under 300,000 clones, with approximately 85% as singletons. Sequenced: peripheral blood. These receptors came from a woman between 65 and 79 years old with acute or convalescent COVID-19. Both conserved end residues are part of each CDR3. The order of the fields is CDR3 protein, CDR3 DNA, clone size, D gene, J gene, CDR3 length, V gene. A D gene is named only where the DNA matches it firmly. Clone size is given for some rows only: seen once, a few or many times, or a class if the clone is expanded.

cdr3_aa: CASSRGPLSADTQYF; cdr3_nt: TGTGCCAGCAGCCGGGGGCCCCTTAGCGCAGATACGCAGTATTTT; clone_size: once; d_call: -; j_call: TRBJ2-3; cdr3_length: 15; v_call: TRBV3-1/TRBV3-2
cdr3_aa: CAWSVLAGGFAEAFF; cdr3_nt: TGTGCCTGGAGTGTACTAGCAGGGGGTTTCGCTGAAGCTTTCTTT; clone_size: many; d_call: TRBD1; j_call: TRBJ1-1; cdr3_length: 15; v_call: TRBV30
cdr3_aa: CASSPRGRGNTEAFF; cdr3_nt: TGTGCCAGCAGCCCCCGGGGCAGGGGGAACACTGAAGCTTTCTTT; clone_size: few; d_call: -; j_call: TRBJ1-1; cdr3_length: 15; v_call: TRBV2
cdr3_aa: CASSGGPGGRTGEYEQYF; cdr3_nt: TGTGCCAGCAGTGGCGGTCCCGGCGGCCGGACAGGGGAGTACGAGCAGTACTTC; clone_size: few; d_call: TRBD1; j_call: TRBJ2-7; cdr3_length: 18; v_call: TRBV2
cdr3_aa: CASSPKGDHGYTF; cdr3_nt: TGTGCCAGCAGCCCAAAGGGGGATCATGGCTACACCTTC; clone_size: -; d_call: -; j_call: TRBJ1-2; cdr3_length: 13; v_call: TRBV6-6
cdr3_aa: CAISSPGLKNEQFF; cdr3_nt: TGTGCCATTTCCTCGCCGGGACTAAAAAATGAGCAGTTCTTC; clone_size: -; d_call: TRBD2; j_call: TRBJ2-1; cdr3_length: 14; v_call: TRBV24-1
cdr3_aa: CASSFGGAQGYGYTF; cdr3_nt: TGTGCCAGCAGTTTCGGGGGGGCGCAAGGGTATGGCTACACCTTC; clone_size: -; d_call: -; j_call: TRBJ1-2; cdr3_length: 15; v_call: TRBV27
cdr3_aa: CASKQGEGGTEAFF; cdr3_nt: TGCGCCAGCAAACAGGGGGAAGGAGGCACTGAAGCTTTCTTT; clone_size: -; d_call: TRBD1; j_call: TRBJ1-1; cdr3_length: 14; v_call: TRBV5-1
cdr3_aa: CASSLEDRGTEQYF; cdr3_nt: TGCGCCAGCAGCTTGGAAGACAGGGGGACAGAGCAGTACTTC; clone_size: -; d_call: TRBD1; j_call: TRBJ2-7; cdr3_length: 14; v_call: TRBV5-1
cdr3_aa: CASSYTSGAVTDTQYF; cdr3_nt: TGTGCCAGTAGCTATACTAGCGGGGCAGTCACAGATACGCAGTATTTT; clone_size: -; d_call: TRBD2; j_call: TRBJ2-3; cdr3_length: 16; v_call: TRBV19
cdr3_aa: CASRPSGGARTDTQYF; cdr3_nt: TGTGCCAGCCGGCCTAGCGGGGGGGCCAGGACAGATACGCAGTATTTT; clone_size: -; d_call: TRBD2; j_call: TRBJ2-3; cdr3_length: 16; v_call: TRBV3-1/TRBV3-2
cdr3_aa: CASRVGQGLTNEQYF; cdr3_nt: TGTGCCAGCAGAGTTGGACAGGGGCTAACTAACGAGCAGTACTTC; clone_size: few; d_call: TRBD1; j_call: TRBJ2-7; cdr3_length: 15; v_call: TRBV2
cdr3_aa: CSVGGFGGYTF; cdr3_nt: TGCAGCGTCGGAGGCTTCGGTGGCTACACCTTC; clone_size: -; d_call: -; j_call: TRBJ1-2; cdr3_length: 11; v_call: TRBV29-1
cdr3_aa: CASSQQGYEQYF; cdr3_nt: TGCGCCAGCAGTCAACAGGGATACGAGCAGTACTTC; clone_size: -; d_call: -; j_call: TRBJ2-7; cdr3_length: 12; v_call: TRBV5-1
cdr3_aa: CASSRNSAGGYTF; cdr3_nt: TGTGCCAGCAGCCGTAATAGTGCGGGGGGCTACACCTTC; clone_size: once; d_call: -; j_call: TRBJ1-2; cdr3_length: 13; v_call: TRBV9
cdr3_aa: CATSDPPGQGLNEQFF; cdr3_nt: TGTGCCACCAGTGATCCTCCGGGACAGGGGTTAAATGAGCAGTTCTTC; clone_size: -; d_call: TRBD1; j_call: TRBJ2-1; cdr3_length: 16; v_call: TRBV24-1
cdr3_aa: CASSAGPMNQPQHF; cdr3_nt: TGCGCCAGCAGCGCGGGACCGATGAATCAGCCCCAGCATTTT; clone_size: -; d_call: -; j_call: TRBJ1-5; cdr3_length: 14; v_call: TRBV4-1
cdr3_aa: CASSFGRGGEAFF; cdr3_nt: TGTGCCAGCAGTTTTGGGCGCGGGGGTGAAGCTTTCTTT; clone_size: -; d_call: -; j_call: TRBJ1-1; cdr3_length: 13; v_call: TRBV6-2/TRBV6-3
cdr3_aa: CASKGSDLAAETQYF; cdr3_nt: TGTGCCAGTAAAGGCTCGGATTTAGCCGCCGAGACCCAGTACTTC; clone_size: -; d_call: -; j_call: TRBJ2-5; cdr3_length: 15; v_call: TRBV19
cdr3_aa: CASKGAGSTDTQYF; cdr3_nt: TGCGCCAGCAAAGGAGCGGGGAGTACAGATACGCAGTATTTT; clone_size: -; d_call: TRBD2; j_call: TRBJ2-3; cdr3_length: 14; v_call: TRBV5-1
cdr3_aa: CASSLRGRGYTF; cdr3_nt: TGCGCCAGCAGCTTAAGGGGGAGAGGCTACACCTTC; clone_size: -; d_call: -; j_call: TRBJ1-2; cdr3_length: 12; v_call: TRBV5-1
cdr3_aa: CASSLTGNSGNTIYF; cdr3_nt: TGTGCCAGCAGCTTGACAGGAAATTCTGGAAACACCATATATTTT; clone_size: once; d_call: -; j_call: TRBJ1-3; cdr3_length: 15; v_call: TRBV11-2
cdr3_aa: CASSSGQGGGYTF; cdr3_nt: TGTGCCAGCAGCTCAGGACAGGGCGGCGGCTACACCTTC; clone_size: -; d_call: TRBD1; j_call: TRBJ1-2; cdr3_length: 13; v_call: TRBV12-3/TRBV12-4
cdr3_aa: CASSSGGQGAGEQFF; cdr3_nt: TGTGCCAGCTCCTCCGGCGGACAGGGGGCCGGTGAGCAGTTCTTC; clone_size: -; d_call: TRBD1; j_call: TRBJ2-1; cdr3_length: 15; v_call: TRBV18
cdr3_aa: CASSVARELSGANVLTF; cdr3_nt: TGTGCCAGCAGTGTTGCCCGGGAGCTCTCTGGGGCCAACGTCCTGACTTTC; clone_size: -; d_call: -; j_call: TRBJ2-6; cdr3_length: 17; v_call: TRBV2
cdr3_aa: CATTNRDEQYF; cdr3_nt: TGTGCCACGACAAACAGGGACGAGCAGTACTTC; clone_size: -; d_call: -; j_call: TRBJ2-7; cdr3_length: 11; v_call: TRBV10-3
cdr3_aa: CASSDQGRDTEAFF; cdr3_nt: TGTGCCAGCAGTGATCAGGGGAGGGACACTGAAGCTTTCTTT; clone_size: many; d_call: -; j_call: TRBJ1-1; cdr3_length: 14; v_call: TRBV2
cdr3_aa: CASRTTSTNEQFF; cdr3_nt: TGTGCCAGCAGGACCACTAGCACCAATGAGCAGTTCTTC; clone_size: -; d_call: -; j_call: TRBJ2-1; cdr3_length: 13; v_call: TRBV7-9
cdr3_aa: CASSQDRWYEQYF; cdr3_nt: TGTGCCAGCAGCCAGGACAGGTGGTACGAGCAGTACTTC; clone_size: -; d_call: TRBD1; j_call: TRBJ2-7; cdr3_length: 13; v_call: TRBV7-9
cdr3_aa: CATSDGSGGRREKLFF; cdr3_nt: TGTGCCACCAGTGACGGCTCAGGGGGGCGTCGCGAAAAACTGTTTTTT; clone_size: -; d_call: TRBD1; j_call: TRBJ1-4; cdr3_length: 16; v_call: TRBV24-1
cdr3_aa: CASRQQGDTNTIYF; cdr3_nt: TGTGCCAGCAGACAACAGGGTGACACGAACACCATATATTTT; clone_size: -; d_call: -; j_call: TRBJ1-3; cdr3_length: 14; v_call: TRBV3-1/TRBV3-2